A single T cell receptor (beta chain) is shown here with its context. Source study methods: Estimates of nucleated cell counts were drawn from the amplification of reference gene primers. Clones were read by immunoSEQ multiplex PCR, and TCRdb kept only the in-frame ones, dropping some. The D gene and trimming were derived from the DNA, and the V and J assignments and clone size from that table. Counted here are under 90,000 clones, about 80% occurring once; the ten biggest clones make up approximately 12%. The data derive from a study of blood T cell repertoires in COVID-19. Study summary: COVID-19 samples collected from the United States, Italy and Spain covered acute and convalescent phases. The cDNA or gDNA used as material had been derived from T cells, B-cell-depleted T cells, or PBMCs.

Germline CDR1 is SQVTM and CDR2 is ANQGSEA. The CDR3 extends over 15 amino acids. The trim removed 7 bases at V and 1 base at J, leaving 9 bases unmatched. The receptor's source is a human donor in a cohort sampled during active COVID-19. V and J are TRBV29-1 and TRBJ2-2; 7 positions agree with TRBD2. The sequenced sample consisted of peripheral blood. CDR3: CSALGLAVNTGELFF. For the CDR3, the DNA is TGCAGCGCCCTCGGCCTAGCGGTGAACACCGGGGAGCTGTTTTTT.